Listed below are T cell receptor beta chains from one sample, sequenced in a study of control samples from healthy donors and cancer patients. Data came from immunoSEQ multiplex PCR; TCRdb stores just in-frame clones and leaves some out. The top ten hold around 1.3% of the sample, which has under 85,000 clones, 93% seen once. Sequenced input: PBMCs. These receptors were collected from a woman aged 40-49 years with lung cancer. Each CDR3 is given with its conserved first and last residue. Each record gives: D gene, J gene, V gene, CDR3 DNA, CDR3 protein. D genes are given only for firm matches.

>.|TRBJ1-4|TRBV7-9
TGTGCCAGCAGCTGGACAGCCCTCTTGCCTAATGAAAAACTGTTTTTT
CASSWTALLPNEKLFF
>TRBD2|TRBJ2-1|TRBV7-2
TGTGCCAGCAGCTTATGGGGGACTAGCGGGGTTAATGAGCAGTTCTTC
CASSLWGTSGVNEQFF
>.|TRBJ2-7|TRBV2
TGTGCCAGCAGTCCACAGGGCCGGGACTACGAGCAGTACTTC
CASSPQGRDYEQYF
>.|TRBJ2-1|TRBV11-3
TGTGCCAGCAGCTTAGCTCCCACCATCTCCTACAATGAGCAGTTCTTC
CASSLAPTISYNEQFF
>.|TRBJ1-1|TRBV29-1
TGCAGCGTTGGACCTTTCGACACTGAAGCTTTCTTT
CSVGPFDTEAFF
>.|TRBJ2-3|TRBV2
TGTGCCAGCAGTGGTGGCACAGATACGCAGTATTTT
CASSGGTDTQYF
>TRBD2|TRBJ2-3|TRBV14
TGTGCCAGCAGCCAAGAGGATGGACTAGCGGGGGGGCCCGAAGATACGCAGTATTTT
CASSQEDGLAGGPEDTQYF
>.|TRBJ2-5|TRBV29-1
TGCAGCGTTGACACACCCGGGGAGACCCAGTACTTC
CSVDTPGETQYF
>.|TRBJ1-3|TRBV19
TGTGCCAGTAGTCCGGCAGCAGGAAACACCATATATTTT
CASSPAAGNTIYF
>.|TRBJ1-4|TRBV3-1/TRBV3-2
TGTGCCAGCAGCCAATCAGTGGAAAAACTGTTTTTT
CASSQSVEKLFF
>TRBD1|TRBJ1-2|TRBV6-5
TGTGCCAGCAGCGACAGGGGGCATGGCTACACCTTC
CASSDRGHGYTF
>TRBD1|TRBJ1-2|TRBV24-1
TGTGCCACCAGTGAAACAGGGGGTGGAGGCTACACCTTC
CATSETGGGGYTF
>.|TRBJ2-6|TRBV4-1
TGCGCCAGCAGCCAAGCCGGGGCGCTTGGGGCCAACGTCCTGACTTTC
CASSQAGALGANVLTF
>.|TRBJ1-2|TRBV2
TGTGCCAGCAGTTTCCAGGGCCAAGGTGGCGGCTACACCTTC
CASSFQGQGGGYTF
>TRBD1|TRBJ2-7|TRBV5-5
TGTGCCAGCAGCTTGGAGGTACAGGGGGCAGGGGCCTACGAGCAGTACTTC
CASSLEVQGAGAYEQYF
>TRBD2|TRBJ2-7|TRBV9
TGTGCCAGCAGCCTCAGCCTTAGCGGGGGGTTCGAGCAGTACTTC
CASSLSLSGGFEQYF